This TCR beta chain originates from a study of spatial heterogeneity in lung cancer. TCRdb re-called the 5' RACE reads through MiXCR, storing one row per CDR3 protein. The sample carries under 50,000 distinct CDR3 sequences, 5.2% recorded once. In this sample, this clonotype turned up a few times. Time point: sample taken at primary tumor resection. The CDR3 extends over 16 amino acids. With 1 base clipped from V and 4 bases from J, the junction kept 5 bases outside the gene matches. From germline, CDR1 is SGHRS and CDR2 YFSETQ. Sample: PBMCs, taken at surgery. The chain couples TRBV5-1 to TRBJ2-2, with 9 bases identical to TRBD2. The receptor was derived from a female donor with early-stage non-small cell lung cancer. The CDR3 coding sequence is TGCGCCAGCAGCTTGTTAGCGGGGGTTAGCACCGGGGAGCTGTTTTTT. Amino acids: CASSLLAGVSTGELFF.